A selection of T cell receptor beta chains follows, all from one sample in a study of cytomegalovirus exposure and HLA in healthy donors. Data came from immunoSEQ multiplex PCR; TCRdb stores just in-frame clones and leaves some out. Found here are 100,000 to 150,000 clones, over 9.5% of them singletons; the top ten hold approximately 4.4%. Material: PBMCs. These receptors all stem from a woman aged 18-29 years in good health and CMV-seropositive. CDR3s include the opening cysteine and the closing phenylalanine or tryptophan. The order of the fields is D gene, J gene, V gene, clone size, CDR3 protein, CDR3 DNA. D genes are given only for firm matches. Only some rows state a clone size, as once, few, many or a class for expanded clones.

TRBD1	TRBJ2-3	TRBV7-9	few	CAPSPWDSPDTQYF	TGTGCCCCCAGCCCTTGGGACAGTCCAGATACGCAGTATTTT
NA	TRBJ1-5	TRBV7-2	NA	CASSLAPGANNQPQHF	TGTGCCAGCAGCTTAGCCCCAGGGGCTAACAATCAGCCCCAGCATTTT
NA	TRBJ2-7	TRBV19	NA	CASSIVAAGTFYEQYF	TGTGCCAGTAGTATAGTAGCGGCAGGTACCTTCTACGAGCAGTACTTC
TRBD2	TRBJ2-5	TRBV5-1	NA	CASSFGSGGPWETQYF	TGCGCCAGCAGCTTTGGGTCGGGAGGGCCGTGGGAGACCCAGTACTTC
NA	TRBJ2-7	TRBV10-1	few	CASRPGKSDYEQYF	TGCGCCAGCAGGCCGGGAAAGTCGGACTACGAGCAGTACTTC
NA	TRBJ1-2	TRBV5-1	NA	CASSVQGDGYTF	TGCGCCAGCAGCGTACAGGGTGATGGCTACACCTTC
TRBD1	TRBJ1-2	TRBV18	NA	CASSTGQGYGYTF	TGTGCCAGCTCAACGGGACAGGGATATGGCTACACCTTC
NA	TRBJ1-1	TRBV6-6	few	CASSYDEGSEAFF	TGTGCCAGCAGTTATGATGAGGGCAGTGAAGCTTTCTTT
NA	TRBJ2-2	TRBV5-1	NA	CASSEDMNTGELFF	TGCGCCAGCAGCGAGGACATGAACACCGGGGAGCTGTTTTTT
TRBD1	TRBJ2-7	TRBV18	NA	CASSPPGQTYEQYF	TGTGCCAGCTCACCACCGGGACAGACCTACGAGCAGTACTTC
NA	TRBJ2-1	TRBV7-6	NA	CASSQPPPGTGDFNEQFF	TGTGCCAGCAGCCAGCCCCCCCCTGGAACGGGAGACTTTAATGAGCAGTTCTTC
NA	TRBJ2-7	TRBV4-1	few	CASSQLLRQPHYEQYF	TGCGCCAGCAGCCAACTCCTGCGACAGCCTCACTACGAGCAGTACTTC
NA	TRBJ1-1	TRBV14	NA	CASSLRDIGTEAFF	TGTGCCAGCAGCCTCCGGGACATAGGCACTGAAGCTTTCTTT
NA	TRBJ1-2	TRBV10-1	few	CAARTVYTF	TGCGCCGCCAGGACAGTCTACACCTTC
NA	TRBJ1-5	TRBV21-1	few	CASSILDRPRYQPQHF	TGTGCCAGCAGTATTCTGGACAGGCCCCGGTATCAGCCCCAGCATTTT
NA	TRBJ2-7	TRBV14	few	CASRITGGSYEQYF	TGTGCCAGCCGGATCACTGGAGGCTCCTACGAGCAGTACTTC
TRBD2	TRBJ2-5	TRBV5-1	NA	CASSRTSGINQETQYF	TGCGCCAGCAGCAGGACTAGCGGGATAAACCAAGAGACCCAGTACTTC
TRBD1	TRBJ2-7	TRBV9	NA	CASSVDSWDSTYEQYF	TGTGCCAGCAGCGTAGATTCGTGGGACAGTACCTACGAGCAGTACTTC
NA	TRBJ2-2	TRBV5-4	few	CASSRPLQGRKTGELFF	TGTGCCAGCAGCCGCCCCTTACAGGGGAGGAAAACCGGGGAGCTGTTTTTT
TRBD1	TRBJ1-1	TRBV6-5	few	CATKGTGPMNTEAFF	TGTGCCACAAAGGGGACAGGCCCTATGAACACTGAAGCTTTCTTT
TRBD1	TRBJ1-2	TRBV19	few	CASSDRGARANYGYTF	TGTGCCAGTAGCGACAGGGGCGCCAGAGCTAACTATGGCTACACCTTC
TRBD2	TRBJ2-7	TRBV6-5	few	CASPGTSGIYEQYF	TGTGCCAGCCCCGGGACTAGCGGGATCTACGAGCAGTACTTC
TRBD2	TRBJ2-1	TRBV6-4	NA	CASSDSGRSYNEQFF	TGTGCCAGCAGTGACAGCGGGAGATCGTACAATGAGCAGTTCTTC
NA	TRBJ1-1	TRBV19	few	CASSMVGRQAEAFF	TGTGCCAGTAGTATGGTGGGAAGACAGGCTGAAGCTTTCTTT
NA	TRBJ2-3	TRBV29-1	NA	CSVGDTQYF	TGCAGCGTCGGAGATACGCAGTATTTT
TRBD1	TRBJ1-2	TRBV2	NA	CASGQGAIGGYTF	TGTGCCAGTGGACAGGGGGCCATTGGCGGCTACACCTTC
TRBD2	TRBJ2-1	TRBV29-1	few	CSVEGLAGGSSYNEQFF	TGCAGCGTTGAGGGACTAGCGGGAGGGAGCTCCTACAATGAGCAGTTCTTC